Below are 26 T cell receptor beta chains sequenced from a single sample in a study of T cell responses to AZD1222 COVID-19 vaccine. TCRdb's copy holds only in-frame clones and misses some; the assay was immunoSEQ multiplex PCR. The repertoire consists of approximately 150,000 clones, with roughly 92% occurring once and the leading ten covering around 1.5%. Specimen: peripheral blood, collected on day 0 of AZD1222 vaccination. The source is an adult in good health.

This clone has just one count. V gene TRBV5-1 combines with J gene TRBJ1-4; 7 bases agree with TRBD1. The CDR3 loop spans 15 amino acids. The V gene end was trimmed by 0 bases and the J gene end by 6 bases; junction bases not matched to a gene: 5. The germline V gene has CDR1 SGHRS and CDR2 YFSETQ. CDR3 sequence (DNA): TGCGCCAGCAGCTTGGCGCCCGGACAGGATGAAAAACTGTTTTTT. Translating it yields CASSLAPGQDEKLFF.

This chain connects TRBV5-1 to TRBJ2-7; a possible D gene is TRBD2 (5 bases). Trimming pared 0 bases from V and 6 bases from J, leaving 10 bases between. The CDR3 has 13 residues. The germline CDR1 and CDR2 sequences are SGHRS and YFSETQ. The CDR3 is CASSLAGGREQYF. The CDR3 DNA is TGCGCCAGCAGCTTGGCCGGAGGACGCGAGCAGTACTTC. Supplemented by reference TRBV5-1 and TRBJ2-7, the full variable domain reads KAGVTQTPRYLIKTRGQQVTLSCSPISGHRSVSWYQQTPGQGLQFLFEYFSETQRNKGNFPGRFSGRQFSNSRSEMNVSTLELGDSALYLCASSLAGGREQYFGPGTRLTVT.

The rearrangement links TRBV19 to TRBJ2-1, with D unclear. Germline values: CDR1 LNHDA, CDR2 SQIVND (reference sequence). The CDR3 loop spans 17 amino acids. V dropped 3 bases and J dropped 6 bases, with 21 bases sitting between them. In DNA form, the CDR3 reads TGTGCCAGTAGTATGGCTAGGCACCCCGGCAGAGGCAATGAGCAGTTCTTC. It translates to CASSMARHPGRGNEQFF.

The chain couples TRBV5-1 to TRBJ1-5, with D perhaps matching TRBD1 (5 bases). Looked up from germline, CDR1 is SGHRS and CDR2 is YFSETQ. The CDR3 length is 11 residues. V lost 4 bases and J 11 bases, leaving 10 bases between the germline ends. The CDR3 protein is CASSGTAAQHF. The CDR3 DNA follows: TGCGCCAGCAGCGGGACCGCAGCCCAGCATTTT.

The chain combines TRBV6-5 with TRBJ1-4, with unresolved D. Germline V gene sequence: CDR1 MNHEY, CDR2 SVGAGI. V was cut by 5 bases and J by 5 bases, with 9 bases left in between. The CDR3 has 13 amino acids. The CDR3 reads CASSNRENEKLFF. The CDR3 coding sequence is TGTGCCAGCAGTAACAGAGAGAATGAAAAACTGTTTTTT.

This rearrangement joins TRBV19 to TRBJ2-2; D not resolved. The V end was cut by 7 bases, the J end by 6 bases, with 12 bases between. The CDR3 sequence is 13 residues long. The germline gives CDR1 LNHDA, CDR2 SQIVND (reference sequence). The DNA of the CDR3 is TGTGCCAGTACCCCTAGTTGGGCCGGGGAGCTGTTTTTT. It translates to CASTPSWAGELFF.

This clone was counted between two and nine times. This chain links TRBV2 with TRBJ2-1; 8 bases are shared with TRBD2. The germline CDR1 and CDR2 sequences are SNHLY and FYNNEI. The CDR3 spans 13 residues. Losses at the gene ends were 7 bases for V and 7 bases for J; bases not matched to a gene: 6. The CDR3 here is CASTSSSGNEQFF. The CDR3 DNA reads TGTGCCAGCACTTCTTCTAGCGGGAATGAGCAGTTCTTC.

The chain joins TRBV5-6 to TRBJ1-6; D gene ambiguous. The V end lost 1 base, the J end lost 9 bases, and 14 bases lay between the germline ends. This CDR3 has 15 residues. Germline V gene sequence: CDR1 SGHDT, CDR2 YYEEEE. The CDR3 DNA reads as TGTGCCAGCAGCTTGAGCGATCCCCTAATTTCACCCCTCCACTTT. Translated, it gives CASSLSDPLISPLHF. Full variable domain (rest looked up from reference TRBV5-6 and TRBJ1-6): DAGVTQSPTHLIKTRGQQVTLRCSPKSGHDTVSWYQQALGQGPQFIFQYYEEEERQRGNFPDRFSGHQFPNYSSELNVNALLLGDSALYLCASSLSDPLISPLHFGNGTRLTVT.

V gene TRBV3-1 (or the pseudogene TRBV3-2) combines with J gene TRBJ2-2, with D possibly being TRBD1 (5 bases). The germline V gene encodes CDR1 LGHDT and CDR2 YNNKEL (reference sequence). V lost 1 base, J lost 3 bases, and 15 bases lay in between. This CDR3 spans 17 amino acids. The CDR3, as DNA: TGTGCCAGCAGCCAAGTTGTGCAGGGCCTCGACACCGGGGAGCTGTTTTTT. This encodes CASSQVVQGLDTGELFF.

The rearrangement joins TRBV5-6 to TRBJ1-2; 7 bases line up with TRBD1. This CDR3 is built from 16 residues. With 4 bases clipped from V and 6 bases from J, the junction kept 15 bases outside the gene matches. Per the germline V gene, CDR1 is SGHDT and CDR2 is YYEEEE. In DNA, the CDR3 is TGTGCCAGCAGCGCGGGACCGGGACAGAGTTGGGATGGCTACACCTTC. It translates to CASSAGPGQSWDGYTF.

This chain connects TRBV6-1 to TRBJ1-5; 9 bases agree with TRBD1. Germline assignment: CDR1 MNHNS and CDR2 SASEGT. The J segment lost 6 bases and the V segment lost 6 bases, leaving 6 bases of the junction unmatched. CDR3 length: 14 amino acids. The CDR3 bases are TGTGCCAGCAGCCTGGGACAGGGAGGTCAGCCCCAGCATTTT. Translated, it gives CASSLGQGGQPQHF.

CDR3: CASRIGQNTEAFF. The CDR3 DNA reads TGTGCCAGCAGAATTGGGCAGAACACTGAAGCTTTCTTT. The gene calls are TRBV7-3 and TRBJ1-1; no clear D gene. V shed 6 bases and J shed 1 base, with 9 bases lying between them. This CDR3 contains 13 residues. Germline V gives CDR1 SGHTA, CDR2 FQGTGA.

This clone appeared a few times. The V gene is TRBV18, the J gene TRBJ1-2; the D gene is possibly TRBD1 (5 bases). CDR1 is KGHSH, CDR2 LQKENI, per germline. Trimming removed 2 bases from V and 2 bases from J, with 15 bases in between. The CDR3 spans 16 residues. The CDR3 loop reads CASSPGVGLPNYGYTF. The CDR3 region has the DNA TGTGCCAGCTCACCAGGTGTGGGACTTCCAAACTATGGCTACACCTTC. Based on the CDR3 plus reference TRBV18 and TRBJ1-2, the full variable domain is NAGVMQNPRHLVRRRGQEARLRCSPMKGHSHVYWYRQLPEEGLKFMVYLQKENIIDESGMPKERFSAEFPKEGPSILRIQQVVRGDSAAYFCASSPGVGLPNYGYTFGSGTRLTVV.

This chain joins TRBV29-1 and TRBJ1-1, with D perhaps TRBD1 (6 bases). V was trimmed by 4 bases and J by 0 bases, leaving 9 bases between them. Germline CDR1 SQVTM, CDR2 ANQGSEA. This CDR3 has 13 amino acids. The CDR3: CSVGGQMNTEAFF. The CDR3 DNA reads TGCAGCGTTGGCGGACAGATGAACACTGAAGCTTTCTTT.

The chain carries TRBV12-3 or TRBV12-4 and TRBJ2-1; 7 nucleotides align to TRBD2. With V trimmed by 11 bases and J by 7 bases, 8 bases remained unmatched. This CDR3 comprises 12 residues. The CDR3 sequence is CAVTLGGNEQFF. In DNA, the CDR3 is TGTGCCGTTACCCTCGGGGGGAATGAGCAGTTCTTC.

The V call is TRBV18, the J call TRBJ2-3; D remains ambiguous. The V gene's germline CDR1 is KGHSH and CDR2 LQKENI. V was pared by 6 bases and J by 2 bases, with 15 bases between. This CDR3 spans 15 amino acids. The CDR3 sequence is CASSPQRSATDTQYF. The CDR3 region has the DNA TGTGCCAGCTCCCCTCAGAGGTCTGCCACAGATACGCAGTATTTT.

V gene TRBV6-1 combines with J gene TRBJ1-5; D is undetermined. Trimming removed 2 bases from V and 0 bases from J, with 5 bases in between. This CDR3 is built from 14 residues. From germline, CDR1 is MNHNS and CDR2 SASEGT. CDR3 residues: CASSERGSNQPQHF. In DNA, the CDR3 is TGTGCCAGCAGTGAACGGGGTAGCAATCAGCCCCAGCATTTT.

The sample holds a few counts of this clone. CDR3 bases: TGTGCCAGCAGCTCCCGGGATGGGCCCTACGAGCAGTACTTC. Its protein is CASSSRDGPYEQYF. The J gene is TRBJ2-7, the V gene TRBV11-3; maybe TRBD2 (5 bases). Trimming removed 4 bases from V and 2 bases from J, with 12 bases in between. There are 14 residues in the CDR3. Germline lookup yields CDR1 SGHNT and CDR2 YENEEA.

V usage is TRBV10-3 and J usage is TRBJ1-4, with D possibly being TRBD1 (5 bases). There are 13 residues in the CDR3. Trimming shortened V by 10 bases and J by 1 base, and 10 bases separated the two germline ends. Germline CDR1 reads ENHRY; CDR2 reads SYGVKD. In DNA form, the CDR3 reads TGTGCCACTTCGGGGGTAACTAATGAAAAACTGTTTTTT. It is translated as CATSGVTNEKLFF.

The V call is TRBV14, the J call TRBJ1-1; 7 nucleotides line up with TRBD1. Germline trimming cut 6 bases from V and 6 bases from J; bases unmatched to any gene: 10. CDR3 length: 14 residues. From germline, CDR1 is SGHDN and CDR2 FVKESK. The CDR3 sequence: CASSTGIRGAEAFF. CDR3 coding DNA: TGTGCCAGCAGTACAGGGATCAGGGGGGCTGAAGCTTTCTTT.

The V call is TRBV19, the J call TRBJ1-3; D not certain. Germline CDR1 LNHDA, CDR2 SQIVND (reference sequence). The V gene lost 3 bases and the J gene lost 1 base, with 7 bases spanning the gap. The CDR3 totals 14 residues. The CDR3 DNA follows: TGTGCCAGTAGTATTGGCAGGTCTGGAAACACCATATATTTT. Amino acid sequence: CASSIGRSGNTIYF.

This clone showed up just once. The chain recombines TRBV15 with TRBJ1-6, with D possibly being TRBD1 (6 bases). This CDR3 region has 15 residues. V was shortened by 1 base and J by 9 bases, with 13 bases between the two germline ends. Germline CDR1 LNHNV, CDR2 YYDKDF (reference sequence). The CDR3 sequence is CATSRGTGSGSPLHF. In DNA form, the CDR3 reads TGTGCCACCAGCAGAGGAACAGGGTCGGGTTCACCCCTCCACTTT.

Here the CDR3 DNA reads TGTGCCAGCTCACCGGGGCGGGGAACGACCTCCTACGAGCAGTACTTC. This codes for CASSPGRGTTSYEQYF. The J gene is TRBJ2-7, the V gene TRBV18; D may be TRBD2 (6 bases). This CDR3 comprises 16 residues. V was clipped by 3 bases and J by 0 bases, with 15 bases between them. The V gene's germline CDR1 is KGHSH and CDR2 LQKENI.

The chain's CDR3 is CASSPSTGWNQPQHF. CDR3 DNA: TGTGCCAGCTCACCAAGTACAGGGTGGAATCAGCCCCAGCATTTT. V usage is TRBV18 and J usage is TRBJ1-5, with a possible D match to TRBD1 (6 bases). CDR1 and CDR2 from the germline V gene are KGHSH and LQKENI. Trimming removed 2 bases from V and 4 bases from J, with 12 bases in between. The CDR3 totals 15 residues.

The rearrangement uses TRBV6-2 or TRBV6-3 and TRBJ2-1, with D tentatively TRBD2 (6 bases). This CDR3 is built from 13 residues. V lost 2 bases, J lost 9 bases, and 11 bases lay in between. Germline V gene sequence: CDR1 MNHEY, CDR2 SVGEGT. CDR3 sequence: CASSYTRGGEQFF. CDR3 nucleotide sequence: TGTGCCAGCAGTTACACAAGGGGAGGTGAGCAGTTCTTC.

This chain uses TRBV16 with TRBJ1-2; D is unresolved. The length of the CDR3 is 13 residues. V dropped 3 bases and J dropped 3 bases, with 8 bases sitting between them. Germline V gene data show CDR1 as KGHSY and CDR2 as FQNENV. CDR3 protein: CASSHSPHYGYTF. The CDR3 DNA reads TGTGCCAGCAGCCACAGCCCACACTATGGCTACACCTTC.